This passage covers 8 T cell receptor beta chains from one sample sequenced in a study of T cells in Graves' hyperthyroidism and ophthalmopathy. RNA transcripts provided the source from which TCR beta CDR3 regions were amplified. The TCR CDR3 was amplified in a first-round RT-PCR using the HTBI primer set. TCRdb used MiXCR to reprocess the multiplex PCR reads, holding one entry per CDR3 protein. The sample holds some 600,000 distinct CDR3 sequences, about half seen once. Sequenced material: peripheral blood or thyroid tissue (not recorded which). The source is a woman aged 18-35 years with Graves' hyperthyroidism.

For this clonotype: The conserved phenylalanine or tryptophan is not found at the CDR3 terminus, so this likely reflects a read error. No DNA is shown, since the ends of the CDR3 on it are uncertain; the CDR3 is the one TCRdb lists. The V gene is TRBV7-9, the J gene TRBJ2-5; the table's D gene call, TRBD2, was not cross checked with the DNA. Germline CDR1 SEHNR, CDR2 FQNEAQ (reference sequence). Ends included, the CDR3 has 13 residues. The CDR3 protein is CASSELAGGPEYS.

V is TRBV15 and J is TRBJ2-3; 10 nucleotides line up with TRBD1. This CDR3 is built from 20 residues. Germline V gives CDR1 LNHNV, CDR2 YYDKDF (reference sequence). The V gene end was trimmed by 0 bases and the J gene end by 4 bases; junction bases not matched to a gene: 16. Here the CDR3 reads CATSRDLYRTGTGVSDTQYF. CDR3 DNA sequence: TGTGCCACCAGCAGAGATCTATATAGGACCGGGACAGGGGTGTCAGATACGCAGTATTTT.

This clonotype occurred a few times. The chain links TRBV7-2 to TRBJ2-5, with TRBD2 as a possible D gene (5 bases). The CDR3 length is 14 residues. Per germline, CDR1 SGHTA and CDR2 FQGNSA. V gave up 5 bases and J gave up 6 bases, with 16 bases separating them. CDR3 nucleotides: TGTGCCAGCAGCCCAGGAGCAGGAGGACAGACCCAGTACTTC. This gives the protein CASSPGAGGQTQYF.

The gene calls are TRBV20-1 and TRBJ1-5; tentative D call: TRBD1 (5 bases). V lost 3 bases and J 0 bases, leaving 12 bases between the germline ends. CDR1 and CDR2 from the germline V gene are DFQATT and SNEGSKA (reference sequence). This CDR3 spans 15 amino acids. The CDR3 DNA reads as TGCAGTGCTAGTGGAGGGGACCTTAGCAATCAGCCCCAGCATTTT. Its translation: CSASGGDLSNQPQHF.

The genes are TRBV11-2 and TRBJ1-1; D is undetermined. Trimming removed 2 bases from V and 4 bases from J, with 11 bases in between. This CDR3 has 14 amino acids. In germline, CDR1 is SGHAT, CDR2 FQNNGV. The CDR3 sequence is CASSLSREATEAFF. The CDR3 coding sequence is TGTGCCAGCAGCTTATCTCGGGAGGCCACTGAAGCTTTCTTT. Complete variable domain (other parts from reference TRBV11-2 and TRBJ1-1): EAGVAQSPRYKIIEKRQSVAFWCNPISGHATLYWYQQILGQGPKLLIQFQNNGVVDDSQLPKDRFSAERLKGVDSTLKIQPAKLEDSAVYLCASSLSREATEAFFGQGTRLTVV.

This clonotype was counted a single time. This rearrangement joins TRBV15 to TRBJ2-2, with D perhaps matching TRBD1 (5 bases). Germline loops: CDR1 LNHNV, CDR2 YYDKDF (reference sequence). The CDR3 runs to 16 residues. V shed 3 bases and J shed 2 bases, with 13 bases lying between them. CDR3 in DNA: TGTGCCACCAGCAGTGTTAACAGGAGAAACACCGGGGAGCTGTTTTTT. It encodes CATSSVNRRNTGELFF.

This clonotype was detected many times. The rearrangement uses TRBV29-1 and TRBJ2-6, with D possibly TRBD1 on 6 matching bases. This CDR3 is built from 14 residues. The ends were cut back, 5 bases at V and 2 bases at J, with 10 bases in the middle. Germline assignment: CDR1 SQVTM and CDR2 ANQGSEA. The CDR3 spells CSVQGLAGANVLTF. CDR3 DNA sequence: TGCAGCGTTCAGGGGCTGGCTGGGGCCAACGTCCTGACTTTC.

The rearrangement links TRBV7-3 to TRBJ1-4, with D possibly TRBD1 on 5 matching bases. The V and J ends lost 3 bases and 8 bases respectively, with 13 bases between them. The CDR3 spans 14 residues. Germline V lookup: CDR1 SGHTA, CDR2 FQGTGA. The CDR3 nucleotides are TGTGCCAGCAGCTTCCGGGACGGGAACGAAAAACTGTTTTTT. It is translated as CASSFRDGNEKLFF.